This T cell receptor (beta chain) was recovered during a study of shared clonotypes between healthy human individuals. About the research overall: Each donor's CD4 naive and CD4 memory cells filled three plates apiece, CD8 naive two, and CD8 memory one. Findings and caveats of the study: Across a handful of donors, naive CD4 shared roughly 5%, naive CD8 3% to 3.5%, memory CD4 roughly 2.4%, memory CD8 around 0.42%. Researchers found naive subsets generally carried larger estimated richness than memory subsets.

The donors were adults (healthy and HIV-negative) with no recent acute infections or vaccinations. Only in-frame clones appear in the TCRdb table, and some are missing; sequencing was by immunoSEQ multiplex PCR. The data show some 2.4 million clones, 80% to 95% seen once. Regarding this clone: The target antigen is unknown.

The source is a young man in good health. Some clones in this sample may be carry-over from other donors' samples. Material: naive CD4+ T cells from PBMCs. Subset given: CD45RA+ positively selected.

This CDR3 is CATSPSGRVYEKLFF. The CDR3 nucleotides read TGTGCCACCAGCCCCTCCGGCAGAGTATATGAAAAACTGTTTTTT. The rearrangement joins TRBV15 to TRBJ1-4, with D unclear. Germline V gene sequence: CDR1 LNHNV, CDR2 YYDKDF (reference sequence). Trimming pared 5 bases from V and 6 bases from J, leaving 16 bases between. CDR3 length equals 15 residues.